The present T cell receptor (beta chain) was sequenced within a study of T-cell reconstitution after alpha-beta-depleted transplantation in children. General study results and limits: The main origin of T-cell counts and diversity one year after transplant was newly produced T cells. The origin of high day-60 TCRbeta diversity in some patients lay in surviving recipient T cells and thymic progenitors. Two months or so post-transplant, alpha-beta T cells reportedly derived from several hundred expanded graft clones.

As concerns this clonotype: Its antigen is not known.

Preparing the TCRbeta library involved the use of unique molecular identifiers. TCRdb processed the PCR reads anew with MiXCR; each CDR3 protein has one entry. The repertoire includes some 840,000 distinct CDR3 sequences, approximately 15% of them detected once, and around 4.5% sits in the top ten. Germline assignment: CDR1 LNHDA and CDR2 SQIVND (reference sequence). V lost 2 bases, J lost 4 bases, and 6 bases lay in between. This CDR3 spans 13 amino acids. The specimen was PBMCs, mostly from graft donor cells, collected 360 days after TCRalphabeta/CD19-depleted stem cell transplant. V and J are TRBV19 and TRBJ2-1; no reliable D call. The clonotype was recovered from a male patient under 18 who had a stem cell transplant for acute lymphoblastic leukemia, so the T cells may come from the graft donor. The CDR3: CASSIQQYNEQFF. The CDR3 DNA reads TGTGCCAGTAGTATACAGCAGTACAATGAGCAGTTCTTC.